Below, 3 T cell receptor beta chains from the same sample are listed, as sequenced in a study of cytomegalovirus exposure and HLA in healthy donors. 60 Vbeta and 13 Jbeta primers were used in PCR. The protocol was immunoSEQ multiplex PCR, while the TCRdb copy is restricted to in-frame clones and leaves out a portion. The profile shows 150,000 to 200,000 clones, roughly four fifths of them singletons. Sequencing was performed on PBMCs. These receptors came from a man in his forties or fifties in good health and CMV-seropositive.

This sequence joins TRBV11-2 and TRBJ2-7, with a tentative D call TRBD1 (5 bases). The CDR3 sequence is 19 residues long. The V gene lost 2 bases and the J gene lost 3 bases, with 26 bases spanning the gap. In germline, CDR1 is SGHAT, CDR2 FQNNGV. The CDR3 nucleotides read TGTGCCAGCAGCTTACGACAGAGATTCAATACTCCACAAAACTACGAGCAGTACTTC. It encodes CASSLRQRFNTPQNYEQYF.

In this sample, this clone turned up a few times. The V gene is TRBV7-6, the J gene TRBJ2-1; TRBD2 might be the D (8 bases). The CDR3 contains 16 residues. V shed 4 bases and J shed 3 bases, with 16 bases lying between them. CDR1 is SGHVS, CDR2 FNYEAQ, per germline. In DNA, the CDR3 is TGTGCCAGCAGCTCCCGGGAGGGGGCTGGCTACAATGAGCAGTTCTTC. Protein: CASSSREGAGYNEQFF.

This chain connects TRBV6-6 to TRBJ2-1; tentative D call: TRBD1 (5 bases). CDR3 length: 14 residues. Germline CDR1 reads MNHNY; CDR2 reads SVGAGI (reference sequence). Deletions cut 0 bases from V and 6 bases from J, with 9 bases between. The CDR3 DNA reads TGTGCCAGCAGTTACTCGACTCAGGGCAATGAGCAGTTCTTC. This translates into CASSYSTQGNEQFF.